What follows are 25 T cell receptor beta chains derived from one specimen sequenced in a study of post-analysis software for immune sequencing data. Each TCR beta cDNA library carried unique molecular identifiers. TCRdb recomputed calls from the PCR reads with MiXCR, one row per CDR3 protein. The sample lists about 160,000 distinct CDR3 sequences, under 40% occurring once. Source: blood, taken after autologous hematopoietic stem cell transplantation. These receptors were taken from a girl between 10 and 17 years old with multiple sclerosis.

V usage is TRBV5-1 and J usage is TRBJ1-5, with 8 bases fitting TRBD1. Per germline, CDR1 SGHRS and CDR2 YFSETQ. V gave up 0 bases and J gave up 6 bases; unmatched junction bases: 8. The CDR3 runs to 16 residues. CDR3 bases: TGCGCCAGCAGCTTGGCCGCTCAGGGGGCTAGTCAGCCCCAGCATTTT. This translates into CASSLAAQGASQPQHF.

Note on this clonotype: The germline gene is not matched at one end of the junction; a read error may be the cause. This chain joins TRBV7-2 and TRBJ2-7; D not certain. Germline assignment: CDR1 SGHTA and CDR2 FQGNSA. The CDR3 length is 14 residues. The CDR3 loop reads CAGSLRSQSYEQYF. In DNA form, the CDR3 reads TGTGCCGGCAGTTTAAGGAGTCAGTCCTACGAGCAGTACTTC.

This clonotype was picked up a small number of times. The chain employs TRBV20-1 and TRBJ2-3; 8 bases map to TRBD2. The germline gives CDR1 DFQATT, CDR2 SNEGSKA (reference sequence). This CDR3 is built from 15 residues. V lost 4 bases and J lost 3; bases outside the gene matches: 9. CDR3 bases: TGCAGTGCTACCCCCGGGACTAGGGATACAGATACGCAGTATTTT. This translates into CSATPGTRDTDTQYF.

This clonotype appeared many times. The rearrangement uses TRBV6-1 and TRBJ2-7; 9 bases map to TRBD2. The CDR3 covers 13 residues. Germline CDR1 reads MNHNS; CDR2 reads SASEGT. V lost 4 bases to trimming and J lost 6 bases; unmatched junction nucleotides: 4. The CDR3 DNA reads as TGTGCCAGCAGTGTAGCGGGAGTGTTCGAGCAGTACTTC. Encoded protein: CASSVAGVFEQYF.

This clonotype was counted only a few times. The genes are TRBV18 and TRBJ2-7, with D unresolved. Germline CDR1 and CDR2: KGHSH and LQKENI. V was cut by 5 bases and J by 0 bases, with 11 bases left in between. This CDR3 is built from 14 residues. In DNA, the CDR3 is TGTGCCAGCTCAACACGACACAGCTCCTACGAGCAGTACTTC. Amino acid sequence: CASSTRHSSYEQYF.

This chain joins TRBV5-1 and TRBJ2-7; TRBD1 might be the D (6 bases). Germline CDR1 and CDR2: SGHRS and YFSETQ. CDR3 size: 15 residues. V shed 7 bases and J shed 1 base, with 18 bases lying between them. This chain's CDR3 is CASGWPGQLSYEQYF. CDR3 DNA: TGCGCCAGCGGCTGGCCGGGACAACTATCCTACGAGCAGTACTTC.

The CDR3 DNA reads TGTGCCAGCAGCCAAGATACCCTAGGGGGAGCCAAAAACATTCAGTACTTC. Amino acid sequence: CASSQDTLGGAKNIQYF. The V gene is TRBV3-1, the J gene TRBJ2-4, with D maybe TRBD1 (6 bases). V was shortened by 0 bases and J by 0 bases, with 12 bases between the two germline ends. This CDR3 region has 17 residues. Germline V gives CDR1 LGHDT, CDR2 YNNKEL (reference sequence). Combining the CDR3 with reference TRBV3-1 and TRBJ2-4 gives the whole variable domain DTAVSQTPKYLVTQMGNDKSIKCEQNLGHDTMYWYKQDSKKFLKIMFSYNNKELIINETVPNRFSPKSPDKAHLNLHINSLELGDSAVYFCASSQDTLGGAKNIQYFGAGTRLSVL.

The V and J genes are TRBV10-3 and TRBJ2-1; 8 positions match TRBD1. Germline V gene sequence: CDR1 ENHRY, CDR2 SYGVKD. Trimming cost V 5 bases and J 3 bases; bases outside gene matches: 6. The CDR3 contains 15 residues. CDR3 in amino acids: CAISYRGNLYNEQFF. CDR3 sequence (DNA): TGTGCCATCAGTTACAGGGGGAATCTCTACAATGAGCAGTTCTTC.

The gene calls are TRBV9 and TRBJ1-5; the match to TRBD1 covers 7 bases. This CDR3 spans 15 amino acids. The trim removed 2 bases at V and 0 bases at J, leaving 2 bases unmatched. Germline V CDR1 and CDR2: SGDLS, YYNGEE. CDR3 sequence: CASSVTGFSNQPQHF. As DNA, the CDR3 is TGTGCCAGCAGCGTGACAGGGTTTAGCAATCAGCCCCAGCATTTT.

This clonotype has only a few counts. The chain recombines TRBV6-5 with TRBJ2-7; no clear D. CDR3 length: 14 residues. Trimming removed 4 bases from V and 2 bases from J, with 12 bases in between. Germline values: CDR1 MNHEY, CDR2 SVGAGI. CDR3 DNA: TGTGCCAGCAGTTCCTCCACATTGACCTACGAGCAGTACTTC. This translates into CASSSSTLTYEQYF.

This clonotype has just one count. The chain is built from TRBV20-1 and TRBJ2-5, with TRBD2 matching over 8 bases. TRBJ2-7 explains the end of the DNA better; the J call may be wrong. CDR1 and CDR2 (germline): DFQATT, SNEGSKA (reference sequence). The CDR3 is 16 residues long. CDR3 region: CSARSGGARGPYEQYF. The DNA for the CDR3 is TGCAGTGCTAGATCCGGGGGGGCCCGCGGGCCCTACGAGCAGTACTTC.

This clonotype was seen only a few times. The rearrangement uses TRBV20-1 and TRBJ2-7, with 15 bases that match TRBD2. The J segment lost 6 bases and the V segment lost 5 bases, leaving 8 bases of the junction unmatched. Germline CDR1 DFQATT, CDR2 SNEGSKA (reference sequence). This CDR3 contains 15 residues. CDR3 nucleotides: TGCAGTGCTTTTACCGGACTAGCGGGAGGGGGCGAGCAGTACTTC. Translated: CSAFTGLAGGGEQYF.

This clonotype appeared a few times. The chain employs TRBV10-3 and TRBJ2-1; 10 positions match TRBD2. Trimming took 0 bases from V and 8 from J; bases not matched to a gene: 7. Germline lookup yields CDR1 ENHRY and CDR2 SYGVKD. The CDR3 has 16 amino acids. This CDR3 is CAISESASGSLYEQFF. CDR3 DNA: TGTGCCATCAGTGAGTCGGCTAGCGGGAGTCTCTATGAGCAGTTCTTC.

The CDR3 protein is CATSGYQETQYF. The CDR3 nucleotides are TGTGCCACCAGCGGATATCAAGAGACCCAGTACTTC. The rearrangement uses TRBV15 and TRBJ2-5; D not certain. The V and J ends lost 5 bases and 2 bases respectively, with 6 bases between them. Per the germline V gene, CDR1 is LNHNV and CDR2 is YYDKDF (reference sequence). This CDR3 is built from 12 residues.

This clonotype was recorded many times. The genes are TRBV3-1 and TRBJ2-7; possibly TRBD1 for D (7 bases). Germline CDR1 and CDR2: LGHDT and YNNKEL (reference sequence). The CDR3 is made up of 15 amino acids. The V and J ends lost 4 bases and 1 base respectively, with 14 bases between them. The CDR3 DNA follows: TGTGCCAGCAGCCTTAAACCAGGGGGGTCCTACGAGCAGTACTTC. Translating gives CASSLKPGGSYEQYF.

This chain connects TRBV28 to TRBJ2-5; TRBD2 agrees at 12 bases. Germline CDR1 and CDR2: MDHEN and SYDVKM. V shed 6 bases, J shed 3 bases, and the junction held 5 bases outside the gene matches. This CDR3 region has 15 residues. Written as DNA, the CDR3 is TGTGCCAGCAGCCGTCGGACTAGCGGGGAAGAGACCCAGTACTTC. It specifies CASSRRTSGEETQYF.

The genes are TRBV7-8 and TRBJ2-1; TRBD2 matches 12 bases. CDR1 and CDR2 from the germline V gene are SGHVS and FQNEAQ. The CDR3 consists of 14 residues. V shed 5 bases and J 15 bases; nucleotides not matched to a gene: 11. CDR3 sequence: CASSPLAGGLGSFF. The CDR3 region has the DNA TGTGCCAGCAGCCCACTAGCGGGAGGCCTCGGATCGTTCTTC.

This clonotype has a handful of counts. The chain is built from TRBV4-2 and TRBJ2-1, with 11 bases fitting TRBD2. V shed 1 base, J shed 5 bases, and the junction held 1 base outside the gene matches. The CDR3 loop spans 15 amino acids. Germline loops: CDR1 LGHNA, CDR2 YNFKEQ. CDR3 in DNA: TGTGCCAGCAGCCAAGCGACTAGCGGGGACAATGAGCAGTTCTTC. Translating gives CASSQATSGDNEQFF.

In DNA form, the CDR3 reads TGTGCCAGCAGCTTAAGGGGGCTGGACGATGAGCAGTTCTTC. Encoded protein: CASSLRGLDDEQFF. The chain carries TRBV5-5 and TRBJ2-1; 7 bases agree with TRBD1. The CDR3 consists of 14 residues. CDR1 and CDR2 from the germline V gene are SGHKS and YYEKEE (reference sequence). V gave up 2 bases and J gave up 8 bases; unmatched junction bases: 7. The whole variable domain, filled in from reference TRBV5-5 and TRBJ2-1, reads DAGVTQSPTHLIKTRGQQVTLRCSPISGHKSVSWYQQVLGQGPQFIFQYYEKEERGRGNFPDRFSARQFPNYSSELNVNALLLGDSALYLCASSLRGLDDEQFFGPGTRLTVL.

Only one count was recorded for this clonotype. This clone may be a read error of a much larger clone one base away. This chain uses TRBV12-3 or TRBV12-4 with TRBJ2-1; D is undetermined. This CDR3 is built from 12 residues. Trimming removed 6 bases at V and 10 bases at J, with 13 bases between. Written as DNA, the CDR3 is TGTGCCAGCAGCGCACCTACCTACGAGCAGTTCTTC. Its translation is CASSAPTYEQFF.

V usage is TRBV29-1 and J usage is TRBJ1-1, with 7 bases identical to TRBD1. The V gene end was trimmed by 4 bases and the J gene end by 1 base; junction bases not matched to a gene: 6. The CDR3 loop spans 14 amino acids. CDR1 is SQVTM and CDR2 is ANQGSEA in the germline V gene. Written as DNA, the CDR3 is TGCAGCGTTGCCACGACAGGGCAGAACACTGAAGCTTTCTTT. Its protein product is CSVATTGQNTEAFF.

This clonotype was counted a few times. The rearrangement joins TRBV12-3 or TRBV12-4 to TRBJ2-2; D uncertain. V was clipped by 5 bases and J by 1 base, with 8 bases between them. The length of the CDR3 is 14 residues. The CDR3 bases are TGTGCCAGCAGTGCAAGACAGAACACCGGGGAGCTGTTTTTT. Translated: CASSARQNTGELFF.

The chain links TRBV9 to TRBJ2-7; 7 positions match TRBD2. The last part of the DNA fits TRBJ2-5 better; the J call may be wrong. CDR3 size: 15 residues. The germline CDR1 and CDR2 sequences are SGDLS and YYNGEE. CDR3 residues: CASSESGNAVETQYF. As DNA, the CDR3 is TGTGCCAGCAGCGAAAGCGGGAACGCCGTGGAGACCCAGTACTTC.

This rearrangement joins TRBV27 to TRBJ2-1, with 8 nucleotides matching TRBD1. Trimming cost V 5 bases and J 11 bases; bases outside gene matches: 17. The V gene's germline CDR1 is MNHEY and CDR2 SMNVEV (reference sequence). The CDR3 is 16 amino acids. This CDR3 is CASSPTGVGLAPQQFF. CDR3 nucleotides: TGTGCCAGCAGTCCGACAGGGGTGGGACTCGCACCGCAGCAGTTCTTC.

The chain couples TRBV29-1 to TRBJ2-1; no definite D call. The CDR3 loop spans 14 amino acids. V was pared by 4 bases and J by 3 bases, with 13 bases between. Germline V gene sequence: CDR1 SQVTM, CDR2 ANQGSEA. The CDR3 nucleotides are TGCAGCGTTGCCTACAGCACCTACTACAATGAGCAGTTCTTC. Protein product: CSVAYSTYYNEQFF.